The 18 T cell receptor beta chains given below trace back to one sample, sequenced in a study of blood T cell repertoires in COVID-19. Using immunoSEQ multiplex PCR, the repertoire was profiled, and TCRdb retains in-frame clones only, with some absent. The data hold about 280,000 clones, with about 86% observed a single time. The sequencing input was peripheral blood. The receptor set was obtained from a woman aged 25 to 39 who had recovered from COVID-19.

This clone has more than one count but fewer than ten. V and J are TRBV27 and TRBJ2-7; TRBD1 matches at 10 bases. The CDR3 is made up of 12 amino acids. The germline CDR1 and CDR2 sequences are MNHEY and SMNVEV (reference sequence). The V gene end was trimmed by 5 bases and the J gene end by 6 bases; junction bases not matched to a gene: 1. The CDR3 region is CASSRTGGEQYF. The CDR3 nucleotides are TGTGCCAGCAGTCGGACAGGGGGCGAGCAGTACTTC.

The chain employs TRBV28 and TRBJ2-7, with TRBD2 matching 12 bases. With V trimmed by 6 bases and J by 3 bases, 6 bases remained unmatched. The CDR3 loop spans 15 amino acids. Germline loops: CDR1 MDHEN, CDR2 SYDVKM. The CDR3 sequence is CASRETSGSGYEQYF. Here the CDR3 DNA reads TGTGCCAGCAGGGAGACTAGCGGGAGCGGCTACGAGCAGTACTTC.

Details on this clone: This CDR3 is also generated by other DNA sequences in the sample. The genes are TRBV18 and TRBJ2-1; the D is unclear. The CDR3 totals 14 residues. Germline loops: CDR1 KGHSH, CDR2 LQKENI. Trimming shortened V by 1 base and J by 1 base, and 5 bases separated the two germline ends. CDR3 bases: TGTGCCAGCTCACCACTACAGTCCTACAATGAGCAGTTCTTC. This encodes CASSPLQSYNEQFF.

The chain uses TRBV4-3 and TRBJ2-1; 9 bases are a match to TRBD2. V lost 1 base and J lost 2; bases outside the gene matches: 6. The CDR3 runs 17 residues. Germline V lookup: CDR1 LGHNA, CDR2 YSLEER. CDR3 DNA sequence: TGCGCCAGCAGCCAAGTTTGGGCGGGAGGGCCCTACAATGAGCAGTTCTTC. Translated, it gives CASSQVWAGGPYNEQFF.

In the case of this clone: At one boundary the junction diverges from the germline segment, which might be a read error. The rearrangement joins TRBV6-5 to TRBJ2-1; D possibly corresponds to TRBD2 (6 bases). From germline, CDR1 is MNHEY and CDR2 SVGAGI. This CDR3 region has 12 residues. Written as DNA, the CDR3 is TGTACCAGTAGCGGATCCTACAATGAGCAGTTCTTC. It is translated as CTSSGSYNEQFF.

The CDR3 nucleotides read TGTGCCAGCAGCCCCCAAGACTGGGGGGGCAATCAGCCCCAGCATTTT. Protein: CASSPQDWGGNQPQHF. V gene TRBV11-1 combines with J gene TRBJ1-5; a possible D gene is TRBD1 (5 bases). The CDR3 has 16 amino acids. Germline V gene sequence: CDR1 SGHAT, CDR2 FQDESV (reference sequence). Trimming took off 5 bases at V and 2 bases at J, with 16 bases between the two ends.

This clone appeared a few times. This chain uses TRBV5-1 with TRBJ2-2, with TRBD2 matching 9 bases. Germline CDR1 reads SGHRS; CDR2 reads YFSETQ. This CDR3 contains 16 residues. Trimming at V came to 1 base and at J to 3 bases, leaving 4 bases not matched to a gene. This CDR3 is CASSLTAGGHTGELFF. CDR3 in DNA: TGCGCCAGCAGCTTGACAGCGGGGGGCCACACCGGGGAGCTGTTTTTT.

V usage is TRBV11-2 and J usage is TRBJ2-7; weak D call: TRBD1 (6 bases). CDR1 is SGHAT, CDR2 FQNNGV, per germline. The V end lost 4 bases, the J end lost 1 base, and 17 bases lay between the germline ends. This CDR3 has 16 residues. The CDR3 sequence: CASSSRGQSASYEQYF. The CDR3 DNA sequence: TGTGCCAGCAGCTCGAGAGGACAGTCTGCTTCCTACGAGCAGTACTTC.

This chain uses TRBV4-1 with TRBJ1-3; possibly TRBD1 for D (5 bases). There are 15 residues in the CDR3. The germline V gene has CDR1 MGHRA and CDR2 YSYEKL. Trimming took 1 base from V and 0 from J, leaving 7 bases between them. CDR3 residues: CASSQGDSSGNTIYF. Here the CDR3 DNA reads TGCGCCAGCAGCCAAGGCGACAGCTCTGGAAACACCATATATTTT.

The gene calls are TRBV27 and TRBJ1-1, with 7 bases matching TRBD1. Germline V gene lookup returns CDR1 MNHEY and CDR2 SMNVEV (reference sequence). Trimming cost V 0 bases and J 1 base; bases outside gene matches: 5. The CDR3 has 16 amino acids. Here the CDR3 reads CASSLSNRGQNTEAFF. In nucleotides, the CDR3 is TGTGCCAGCAGTTTATCGAACAGGGGTCAGAACACTGAAGCTTTCTTT.

This sequence joins TRBV23-1 and TRBJ2-5; D might be TRBD1 (6 bases). TRBV23-1 is an ORF; its function is uncertain. The CDR3 covers 15 residues. Trimming took 0 bases from V and 5 from J, leaving 13 bases between them. CDR3 sequence reads: CASSQSEGVHETQYF. The CDR3, as DNA: TGCGCCAGCAGTCAATCAGAGGGGGTCCACGAGACCCAGTACTTC.

To note about this clone: A read error may account for a junction end that differs from germline. The J gene is TRBJ2-3, the V gene TRBV7-7, with a tentative D call TRBD2 (5 bases). Germline assignment: CDR1 SSHAT and CDR2 FNYEAQ (reference sequence). This CDR3 has 13 residues. Written as DNA, the CDR3 is TGTGCTAGCAGCTTAGGGAGCGCAGATACGCAGTATTTT. It yields the protein CASSLGSADTQYF.

The chain is built from TRBV9 and TRBJ1-3, with a weak D call TRBD1 (5 bases). CDR1 and CDR2 from the germline V gene are SGDLS and YYNGEE. The CDR3 contains 14 residues. Trimming left V 5 bases short and J 3 bases short, with 12 bases between. The CDR3 sequence is CASSQDMYGNTIYF. Written as DNA, the CDR3 is TGTGCCAGCAGTCAGGACATGTATGGAAACACCATATATTTT.

The V call is TRBV28, the J call TRBJ2-1; 10 bases map to TRBD2. The V gene end was trimmed by 3 bases and the J gene end by 10 bases; junction bases not matched to a gene: 12. The CDR3 totals 16 residues. Germline CDR1 and CDR2: MDHEN and SYDVKM. This CDR3 reads CASSLASGRALGEQFF. CDR3 coding DNA: TGTGCCAGCAGTTTGGCGAGCGGGAGGGCCTTGGGAGAGCAGTTCTTC.

The chain joins TRBV15 to TRBJ2-5, with D possibly being TRBD2 (5 bases). Germline V gene sequence: CDR1 LNHNV, CDR2 YYDKDF (reference sequence). This CDR3 is built from 12 residues. The V and J ends lost 3 bases and 5 bases respectively, with 7 bases between them. CDR3 DNA: TGTGCCACCAGCAGGCGCGGGGAGACCCAGTACTTC. It is translated as CATSRRGETQYF.

This clone was detected only a few times. This chain connects TRBV6-4 to TRBJ2-3; D is possibly TRBD2 (6 bases). V gave up 2 bases and J gave up 0 bases, with 9 bases separating them. In germline, CDR1 is MRHNA, CDR2 SNTAGT. The CDR3 totals 15 residues. The CDR3 here is CASSDPGTSTDTQYF. The CDR3 bases are TGTGCCAGCAGTGACCCGGGGACTAGCACAGATACGCAGTATTTT.

The CDR3 spells CASRGQNSNQPQHF. The CDR3 nucleotides read TGTGCCAGCCGGGGACAGAATAGCAATCAGCCCCAGCATTTT. This chain uses TRBV28 with TRBJ1-5; TRBD1 matches at 7 bases. Germline V gene sequence: CDR1 MDHEN, CDR2 SYDVKM. CDR3 length equals 14 residues. The V gene end was trimmed by 8 bases and the J gene end by 0 bases; junction bases not matched to a gene: 4.

The chain carries TRBV11-1 and TRBJ1-1; the D is unclear. The CDR3 is made up of 14 amino acids. The germline V gene has CDR1 SGHAT and CDR2 FQDESV (reference sequence). The ends were cut back, 7 bases at V and 1 base at J, with 13 bases in the middle. The CDR3 bases are TGTGCCAGCACCGAGAACAGCAAGAACACTGAAGCTTTCTTT. Protein: CASTENSKNTEAFF.